What follows are 21 T cell receptor beta chains derived from one specimen sequenced in a study of metastatic and nonmetastatic thyroid tumors (dated by TCRdb to the early 2020s). None of the patients had been given any treatment before thyroid surgery. The library was obtained by PCR. Sequencing took place on an Illumina HiSeq 4000. TCRdb reanalyzed the raw reads on its own, using fastp at Q25 for trimming and MiXCR for clone calling, and kept in-frame beta chains. The sample has 15,000 to 20,000 clones on record, approximately 32% of them singletons. Approximately 7% of the sample is taken by the ten largest. The sequencing sample was made of tumor tissue. The origin of the receptors is a female donor with papillary thyroid cancer or a benign thyroid nodule (not recorded which). Some clones in this sample may be carry-over from other donors' samples.

The table lists this clone with many counts. The sample contains more than one DNA sequence encoding this CDR3. This sequence joins TRBV13 and TRBJ2-7; TRBD2 matches 7 bases. The CDR3 runs 15 residues. Trimming cost V 1 base and J 9 bases; bases outside gene matches: 12. Germline CDR1 reads PRHDT; CDR2 reads FYEKMQ (reference sequence). DNA for the CDR3: TGTGCCAGCAGCTTAGCTAGCGGTGGACCTCTAGGGCAGTACTTC. Its protein product is CASSLASGGPLGQYF.

By share of the sample, this clone is medium-sized. The chain recombines TRBV6-1 with TRBJ1-1; the D is unclear. From germline, CDR1 is MNHNS and CDR2 SASEGT. With 8 bases removed from V and 1 base from J, the gap between germline ends came to 11 bases. The CDR3 extends over 13 amino acids. The CDR3 DNA sequence: TGTGCCAGCGAGCGACTGAAGAACACTGAAGCTTTCTTT. Encoded protein: CASERLKNTEAFF.

The V gene is TRBV4-1, the J gene TRBJ1-3, with D perhaps matching TRBD1 (5 bases). This CDR3 spans 19 amino acids. CDR1 and CDR2 from the germline V gene are MGHRA and YSYEKL. The V end was cut by 0 bases, the J end by 0 bases, with 18 bases between. CDR3 nucleotides: TGCGCCAGCAGCCAAGATGGTGCGGGGACGCTGCACTCTGGAAACACCATATATTTT. As protein: CASSQDGAGTLHSGNTIYF.

This clone was seen at least ten times. The chain recombines TRBV9 with TRBJ2-3; D may correspond to TRBD1 or TRBD2 (6 bases each). This CDR3 comprises 18 residues. The germline CDR1 and CDR2 sequences are SGDLS and YYNGEE. With 3 bases removed from V and 2 bases from J, the gap between germline ends came to 22 bases. The CDR3 nucleotides are TGTGCCAGCAGCGCATCAGACGGTAGGGGGGCTTACACAGATACGCAGTATTTT. This sequence encodes CASSASDGRGAYTDTQYF.

In this sample, this clone is medium-sized. The chain is built from TRBV24-1 and TRBJ1-2; 7 positions match TRBD1. The CDR3 is 16 amino acids. The junction had 7 bases not matched to a gene; V was cut back by 4 bases and J by 0 bases. Per germline, CDR1 KGHDR and CDR2 SFDVKD. The CDR3 nucleotides read TGTGCCACCAGTGACCGATGGGACAGAACTAACTATGGCTACACCTTC. It translates to CATSDRWDRTNYGYTF.

This clone was seen a few times. The chain couples TRBV6-5 to TRBJ2-5, with D perhaps TRBD2 (7 bases). V lost 4 bases and J 4 bases, leaving 13 bases between the germline ends. The length of the CDR3 is 14 residues. CDR1 is MNHEY and CDR2 is SVGAGI in the germline V gene. This chain's CDR3 is CASSFGGPGETQYF. CDR3 nucleotides: TGTGCCAGCAGTTTCGGGGGGCCCGGAGAGACCCAGTACTTC.

J is TRBJ1-5 and V is TRBV30; weak D call: TRBD1 (6 bases). The CDR3 consists of 16 residues. V was clipped by 0 bases and J by 0 bases, with 12 bases between them. In germline, CDR1 is GTSNPN, CDR2 SVGIG (reference sequence). CDR3 in amino acids: CAWSVQTGGSNQPQHF. CDR3 sequence (DNA): TGTGCCTGGAGTGTTCAGACAGGAGGTAGCAATCAGCCCCAGCATTTT.

Sample share makes this clone medium-sized. The rearrangement joins TRBV9 to TRBJ2-3; 14 bases are shared with TRBD2. V was pared by 2 bases and J by 6 bases, with 5 bases of the junction left unmatched. The CDR3 sequence is 16 residues long. Germline assignment: CDR1 SGDLS and CDR2 YYNGEE. The CDR3 DNA reads as TGTGCCAGCAGCGTTCTATGGACTAGCGGGGGGGATACGCAGTATTTT. Amino acid sequence: CASSVLWTSGGDTQYF.

In this sample, this clone turned up many times. The chain links TRBV5-5 to TRBJ2-1, with 9 bases matching TRBD1. The CDR3 runs 14 residues. The V and J ends lost 3 bases and 7 bases, in that order; junction bases with no gene match: 5. The germline V gene has CDR1 SGHKS and CDR2 YYEKEE (reference sequence). CDR3: CASSSGTGKNEQFF. CDR3 DNA sequence: TGTGCCAGCAGCTCCGGGACAGGGAAGAATGAGCAGTTCTTC.

CDR3 bases: TGTGCCAGCAGCCACCGAGCGGGCCGCTCCTACGAGCAGTACTTC. Its protein is CASSHRAGRSYEQYF. This chain links TRBV3-1 with TRBJ2-7; TRBD2 is a possible D gene (6 bases). Germline lookup yields CDR1 LGHDT and CDR2 YNNKEL (reference sequence). The CDR3 runs 15 residues. The ends were cut back, 3 bases at V and 0 bases at J, with 12 bases in the middle.

The DNA of the CDR3 is TGTGCCAGCAGCCCCTCGGGACAGGGATACTATGGCTACACCTTC. Translated, it gives CASSPSGQGYYGYTF. This chain links TRBV3-1 with TRBJ1-2; 9 positions match TRBD1. Germline CDR1 LGHDT, CDR2 YNNKEL (reference sequence). The junction had 6 bases not matched to a gene; V was cut back by 4 bases and J by 3 bases. This CDR3 is 15 amino acids long.

There are many counts of this clone. The chain employs TRBV4-2 and TRBJ1-2; 9 bases are a match to TRBD1. The CDR3 extends over 17 amino acids. The germline CDR1 and CDR2 sequences are LGHNA and YNFKEQ. After removal of 0 bases from V and 2 bases from J, the junction contained 7 bases not matched to a gene. CDR3 sequence: CASSQDHNRGQNYGYTF. DNA of the CDR3: TGTGCCAGCAGCCAAGATCACAACAGGGGGCAAAACTATGGCTACACCTTC.

The gene calls are TRBV30 and TRBJ1-5, with D uncertain. CDR1 and CDR2 from the germline V gene are GTSNPN and SVGIG (reference sequence). The length of the CDR3 is 14 residues. Trimming stripped 0 bases from V and 3 bases from J, with 9 bases between. For the CDR3, the DNA is TGTGCCTGGAGTGTTGCAGTCTTCAATCAGCCCCAGCATTTT. This codes for CAWSVAVFNQPQHF.

This clone was found many times. The chain has TRBV6-1 and TRBJ2-4; unclear D gene. CDR1 is MNHNS, CDR2 SASEGT, per germline. Trimming took off 2 bases at V and 7 bases at J, with 12 bases between the two ends. This CDR3 region has 14 residues. The CDR3 DNA reads TGTGCCAGCAGTGAAAATGAATCTGGGAACATTCAGTACTTC. It is translated as CASSENESGNIQYF.

This chain joins TRBV28 and TRBJ1-6; no clear D gene. This CDR3 is built from 14 residues. Germline V gene lookup returns CDR1 MDHEN and CDR2 SYDVKM. The V end was cut by 5 bases, the J end by 5 bases, with 10 bases between. CDR3 in amino acids: CASSPLPDNSPLHF. The CDR3 DNA sequence: TGTGCCAGCAGTCCTTTACCCGATAATTCACCCCTCCACTTT.

This clone was seen at least ten times. The gene calls are TRBV5-6 and TRBJ2-5; 7 nucleotides align to TRBD2. The germline V gene encodes CDR1 SGHDT and CDR2 YYEEEE. V was clipped by 4 bases and J by 1 base; unmatched bases: 1. The CDR3 spans 13 residues. CDR3 sequence (DNA): TGTGCCAGCAGCGGACTAGGCCAAGAGACCCAGTACTTC. Translation: CASSGLGQETQYF.

This chain links TRBV27 with TRBJ1-4; D call uncertain. V was clipped by 3 bases and J by 8 bases, with 10 bases between them. Germline loops: CDR1 MNHEY, CDR2 SMNVEV (reference sequence). CDR3 size: 13 residues. CDR3 in DNA: TGTGCCAGCAGTTTCCGGGGTGGGGAAAAACTGTTTTTT. It specifies CASSFRGGEKLFF.

The table lists this clone with a few counts. The V and J genes are TRBV6-1 and TRBJ2-5; 12 nucleotides align to TRBD2. The germline gives CDR1 MNHNS, CDR2 SASEGT. CDR3 length equals 15 residues. V was pared by 6 bases and J by 6 bases, with 8 bases of the junction left unmatched. The CDR3 nucleotides read TGTGCCAGCAGAGCACTAGCGGGAGGCCTCCAGACCCAGTACTTC. Its protein product is CASRALAGGLQTQYF.

This clone was seen a few times. The V gene is TRBV6-1, the J gene TRBJ2-1; TRBD2 matches 7 bases. Germline lookup yields CDR1 MNHNS and CDR2 SASEGT. The CDR3 is 16 amino acids. Trimming at V came to 3 bases and at J to 0 bases, leaving 5 bases not matched to a gene. The CDR3 DNA follows: TGTGCCAGCAGTGACTCCTGGACTAGCTCCTACAATGAGCAGTTCTTC. Encoded protein: CASSDSWTSSYNEQFF.

In its sample, this clone is medium-sized. The chain recombines TRBV9 with TRBJ2-3, with 10 bases identical to TRBD1. There are 15 residues in the CDR3. Germline V gene data show CDR1 as SGDLS and CDR2 as YYNGEE. V lost 3 bases and J lost 2; bases outside the gene matches: 3. The DNA of the CDR3 is TGTGCCAGCAGCGCACGACAGGGGGCCACAGATACGCAGTATTTT. Its protein is CASSARQGATDTQYF.

This chain connects TRBV18 to TRBJ2-2, with TRBD1 identical over 10 bases. The CDR3 is made up of 15 amino acids. Germline trimming cut 3 bases from V and 6 bases from J; bases unmatched to any gene: 4. Germline V gene data show CDR1 as KGHSH and CDR2 as LQKENI. In DNA form, the CDR3 reads TGTGCCAGCTCACCGGTGGGACAGGGGCCCGGGGAGCTGTTTTTT. Translating it yields CASSPVGQGPGELFF.